This paragraph covers one TCR beta chain sequence. This CDR3 comprises 14 residues. With 8 bases removed from V and 4 bases from J, the gap between germline ends came to 17 bases. In germline, CDR1 is SNHLY, CDR2 FYNNEI. Libraries were prepared by immunoSEQ multiplex PCR; TCRdb keeps only in-frame clonotypes and omits some of them. This table has more than 95,000 clones, about 74% appearing once. The data stem from a study of blood T cell repertoires in COVID-19. Study background: From T cells, B-cell-depleted T cells, or PBMCs came the material, which was cDNA or gDNA.

Specimen: peripheral blood. V and J are TRBV2 and TRBJ1-1; D may be TRBD1 (6 bases). This TCR was recovered from a man between 60 and 70 years old with acute or convalescent COVID-19. CDR3 residues: CASLRGAIGTEAFF. Here the CDR3 DNA reads TGTGCCAGCCTTCGGGGGGCGATCGGCACTGAAGCTTTCTTT.